These T cell receptor beta chains were read from a single sample in a study of shared clonotypes between healthy human individuals. Data came from immunoSEQ multiplex PCR; TCRdb stores just in-frame clones and leaves some out. Of some 470,000 clones in the sample, 76% were seen once. The sequenced material came from PBMCs. Source of these receptors: a woman aged 40 to 49 in good health. Some clones in this sample may be carry-over from other donors' samples. CDR3s include the opening cysteine and the closing phenylalanine or tryptophan. D genes are given only for firm matches. The size entry is marked missing in some rows and otherwise reads once, few, many or a size class.

TRBJ2-1,TRBV28,NA,NA,TGTGCCAGCAGTGCTTTAGGGTCCCCCCGAGGTGAGCAGTTCTTC,CASSALGSPRGEQFF
TRBJ2-1,TRBV7-2,NA,TRBD2,TGTGCCAGCAGCCTCAACGGGGCGGGAGAGGATGAGCAGTTCTTC,CASSLNGAGEDEQFF
TRBJ1-1,TRBV20-1,NA,NA,TGCAGTGCTAGAGTGGACAGTGAAGCTTTCTTT,CSARVDSEAFF
TRBJ2-1,TRBV7-9,few,NA,TGTGCCAGCAGCTTAGACAGCTTAGGCTCCTACAATGAGCAGTTCTTC,CASSLDSLGSYNEQFF
TRBJ2-1,TRBV7-9,NA,NA,TGTGCCAGCAGCTTAGCGAGGATTATGGCGGCAACCTACAATGAGCAGTTCTTC,CASSLARIMAATYNEQFF
TRBJ2-7,TRBV5-1,NA,TRBD2,TGCGCCAGCAGCTTGGCGGCTAGCGGCACCTACGAGCAGTACTTC,CASSLAASGTYEQYF
TRBJ2-2,TRBV7-2,many,NA,TGTGCCAGCAGTTTAGGGGGTCAGCCGAGAGAGCTGTTTTTT,CASSLGGQPRELFF
TRBJ2-5,TRBV30,few,NA,TGTGCCTGGAGTCAAGGGGCGCAAGAGACCCAGTACTTC,CAWSQGAQETQYF
TRBJ2-2,TRBV5-5,many,TRBD1,TGTGCCAGCAGCTTTGGGCAGGGGGCAGTTACCGGGGAGCTGTTTTTT,CASSFGQGAVTGELFF
TRBJ2-4,TRBV10-1,NA,NA,TGCGCCAGCAGTGAGTCGACTCAGGGGATCAACATTCAGTACTTC,CASSESTQGINIQYF
TRBJ1-5,TRBV18,NA,NA,TGTGCCAGCTCACCAGCGGGGGGAACGGGGAATCAGCCCCAGCATTTT,CASSPAGGTGNQPQHF
TRBJ1-2,TRBV6-4,NA,NA,TGTGCCAGCAGTGACACGACAGAAGTGGGGGGCTACACCTTC,CASSDTTEVGGYTF
TRBJ1-2,TRBV7-9,NA,NA,TGTGCCAGCAGCTTAGGGGTTTCTGGCTACACCTTC,CASSLGVSGYTF
TRBJ2-7,TRBV7-9,NA,TRBD1,TGTGCCAGCAGCTTGTCGACAGGGGGCTACGAGCAGTACTTC,CASSLSTGGYEQYF
TRBJ2-3,TRBV5-1,NA,TRBD2,TGCGCCAGCAGCGGGGGACTAGCCGTGAGTGGCACAGATACGCAGTATTTT,CASSGGLAVSGTDTQYF
TRBJ2-1,TRBV5-1,NA,NA,TGCGCCAGCAGACTGGACTTGAATGAGCAGTTCTTC,CASRLDLNEQFF
TRBJ2-5,TRBV19,NA,NA,TGTGCCAGTAGTACCCCCGGGACCGGCCTGGTGACCCAGTACTTC,CASSTPGTGLVTQYF
TRBJ2-1,TRBV19,NA,TRBD2,TGTGCCAGTAGCCTAGCGGAGTACAATGAGCAGTTCTTC,CASSLAEYNEQFF
TRBJ1-5,TRBV30,NA,NA,TGTGCCTGGAGTGTAGGAGGAGGCCGAGGCAATCAGCCCCAGCATTTT,CAWSVGGGRGNQPQHF
TRBJ2-2,TRBV2,NA,NA,TGTGCCACCGCCGAGGGCCGCGGCACCGGGGAGCTGTTTTTT,CATAEGRGTGELFF
TRBJ2-3,TRBV9,NA,NA,TGTGCCAGCAGCGCCAGCGACCTTACGGGGATGGATACGCAGTATTTT,CASSASDLTGMDTQYF
TRBJ2-1,TRBV5-1,NA,TRBD2,TGCGCCAGCAGCTTGGGACTAGCGGGAGGCAATGAGCAGTTCTTC,CASSLGLAGGNEQFF
TRBJ2-6,TRBV27,NA,NA,TGTGCCAGCAGGGAAATCCGGAGCTCTGGGGCCAACGTCCTGACTTTC,CASREIRSSGANVLTF
TRBJ2-1,TRBV7-8,NA,TRBD1,TGTGCCAGCAGCTTAGACCTCGTGGACAGGTCGTCCTACAATGAGCAGTTCTTC,CASSLDLVDRSSYNEQFF
TRBJ2-1,TRBV28,NA,NA,TGTGCCAGCAGTTCCGTCCCAACCTACAATGAGCAGTTCTTC,CASSSVPTYNEQFF
TRBJ1-2,TRBV6-1,NA,NA,TGTGCCACCCCGGGGCACCCTTTCGGTGGCTACACCTTC,CATPGHPFGGYTF
TRBJ2-7,TRBV4-2,NA,NA,TGTGCCAGCAGCCAAACAAAGCCCTCCTACGAGCAGTACTTC,CASSQTKPSYEQYF
TRBJ1-1,TRBV6-5,once,NA,TGTGCCAGCAGTTACTCGCTCAGGTTTAACACTGAAGCTTTCTTT,CASSYSLRFNTEAFF
TRBJ2-1,TRBV7-9,NA,NA,TGTGCCAGCAGCTTATTACGGACACAGCACAATGAGCAGTTCTTC,CASSLLRTQHNEQFF
TRBJ1-5,TRBV10-3,NA,TRBD1,TGTGCCATCAGTGAGACAGGGGGCGACCAGCCCCAGCATTTT,CAISETGGDQPQHF
TRBJ1-2,TRBV30,once,TRBD1,TGTGCCTGGGAAGGTACAGGGGGTGGGTTCTCGTGTACCTTC,CAWEGTGGGFSCTF
TRBJ2-7,TRBV28,few,TRBD2,TGTGCCAGCAGTCTTAGCGGGGGACTATACGAGCAGTACTTC,CASSLSGGLYEQYF